The 32 T cell receptor beta chains listed next were all sequenced from one sample in a study of human T cells and chemical hapten exposure. TCRdb reprocessed the RACE reads with MiXCR, giving one entry per CDR3 protein. The table includes just under 65,000 distinct CDR3 sequences, approximately 10% detected once. The sample's time point: patch test 3, about 24 weeks after DPC sensitization. Specified treatment: therapeutic diphenylcyclopropenone sensitization with weekly scalp DPC. The sample here was whole blood, taken in connection with sensitization to the hapten diphenylcyclopropenone (DPC). These TCRs come from a woman in her twenties or thirties with alopecia areata. Some clones in this sample may be carry-over from other donors' samples.

This clonotype has only a few counts. The rearrangement uses TRBV20-1 and TRBJ2-3, with a tentative D call TRBD1 (5 bases). The CDR3 has 14 amino acids. Germline loops: CDR1 DFQATT, CDR2 SNEGSKA (reference sequence). V was shortened by 5 bases and J by 1 base, with 13 bases between the two germline ends. This chain's CDR3 is CSAQAEGGTDTQYF. For the CDR3, the DNA is TGCAGTGCTCAAGCAGAAGGGGGCACAGATACGCAGTATTTT.

This clonotype appeared a few times. The rearrangement uses TRBV6-4 and TRBJ2-3; TRBD2 might be the D (6 bases). This CDR3 spans 15 amino acids. Per germline, CDR1 MRHNA and CDR2 SNTAGT. Deletions cut 5 bases from V and 2 bases from J, with 14 bases between. The CDR3 DNA sequence: TGTGCCAGCAGTTCGACGACTAGGTTCACAGATACGCAGTATTTT. It codes for CASSSTTRFTDTQYF.

This clonotype was detected only a few times. The rearrangement joins TRBV7-2 to TRBJ2-1, with D perhaps matching TRBD2 (5 bases). V was shortened by 2 bases and J by 6 bases, with 11 bases between the two germline ends. Per the germline V gene, CDR1 is SGHTA and CDR2 is FQGNSA. This CDR3 is 14 amino acids long. The CDR3 spells CASSLSGIFNEQFF. CDR3 bases: TGTGCCAGCAGCTTATCCGGGATCTTCAATGAGCAGTTCTTC.

This clonotype was seen a handful of times. The chain links TRBV27 to TRBJ2-2; D may be TRBD2 (6 bases). Looked up from germline, CDR1 is MNHEY and CDR2 is SMNVEV (reference sequence). The CDR3 covers 15 residues. V was clipped by 7 bases and J by 5 bases, with 17 bases between them. DNA of the CDR3: TGTGCCAGCACCCTCCAGGGAGGAAGAACCGGGGAGCTGTTTTTT. Amino acids: CASTLQGGRTGELFF.

This clonotype was seen repeatedly, ten times or more. V usage is TRBV28 and J usage is TRBJ2-2, with 9 bases matching TRBD1. The J segment lost 5 bases and the V segment lost 6 bases, leaving 7 bases of the junction unmatched. This CDR3 is 15 amino acids long. Germline V gene sequence: CDR1 MDHEN, CDR2 SYDVKM. The CDR3 sequence is CASSATGGRTGELFF. The CDR3 coding sequence is TGTGCCAGCAGCGCGACAGGGGGGCGGACCGGGGAGCTGTTTTTT.

The table lists this clonotype with many counts. The V call is TRBV6-2 or TRBV6-3, the J call TRBJ1-5, with TRBD1 matching over 7 bases. CDR1 is MNHEY and CDR2 is SVGEGT in the germline V gene. The length of the CDR3 is 17 residues. The V gene end was trimmed by 0 bases and the J gene end by 2 bases; junction bases not matched to a gene: 7. In nucleotides, the CDR3 is TGTGCCAGCAGTTACTCGGAGACAGGGACGGGCAATCAGCCCCAGCATTTT. As protein: CASSYSETGTGNQPQHF.

Ten or more counts support this clonotype. The chain links TRBV7-8 to TRBJ2-3; D is possibly TRBD2 (6 bases). Germline CDR1 SGHVS, CDR2 FQNEAQ. This CDR3 spans 15 amino acids. V shed 5 bases and J shed 2 bases, with 14 bases lying between them. The CDR3 sequence is CASSPKAGPTDTQYF. CDR3 nucleotide sequence: TGTGCCAGCAGCCCTAAAGCGGGCCCCACAGATACGCAGTATTTT.

This clonotype was observed at least ten times. This sequence joins TRBV7-3 and TRBJ1-5, with D perhaps TRBD1 (6 bases). Between the trimmed V and J ends, which lost 1 base and 0 bases, there was a span of 22 bases. This CDR3 comprises 20 residues. Germline CDR1 SGHTA, CDR2 FQGTGA. The CDR3 DNA sequence: TGTGCCAGCAGCTTAAGGTACTATTGGGGCAGGGGTGATAGCAATCAGCCCCAGCATTTT. This encodes CASSLRYYWGRGDSNQPQHF.

This clonotype was counted many times. The genes are TRBV29-1 and TRBJ1-1; possible D gene TRBD1, 6 bases. CDR3 size: 12 residues. Germline CDR1 reads SQVTM; CDR2 reads ANQGSEA. Deletions cut 7 bases from V and 11 bases from J, with 20 bases between. Here the CDR3 DNA reads TGCAGCGCTGCCCAGACAGGACCTAGGGCTTTCTTT. Translation gives CSAAQTGPRAFF. The full variable domain, in which reference TRBV29-1 and TRBJ1-1 provide the parts outside the CDR3, is SAVISQKPSRDICQRGTSLTIQCQVDSQVTMMFWYRQQPGQSLTLIATANQGSEATYESGFVIDKFPISRPNLTFSTLTVSNMSPEDSSIYLCSAAQTGPRAFFGQGTRLTVV.

This clonotype was detected many times. The chain is built from TRBV27 and TRBJ2-5; D call uncertain. The CDR3 sequence is 13 residues long. Germline lookup yields CDR1 MNHEY and CDR2 SMNVEV (reference sequence). V shed 4 bases and J shed 4 bases, with 10 bases lying between them. CDR3 nucleotide sequence: TGTGCCAGCAGTTATCGGCGAGGAGAGACCCAGTACTTC. Amino acid sequence: CASSYRRGETQYF.

The rearrangement links TRBV6-6 to TRBJ2-6; 7 nucleotides align to TRBD1. The germline CDR1 and CDR2 sequences are MNHNY and SVGAGI (reference sequence). There are 18 residues in the CDR3. J lost 1 base, V lost 2 bases, and 8 bases had no gene match. CDR3 sequence reads: CASSYRQGVKSGANVLTF. CDR3 DNA sequence: TGTGCCAGCAGTTACAGGCAGGGGGTCAAATCTGGGGCCAACGTCCTGACTTTC.

This clonotype was seen at least ten times. This chain joins TRBV30 and TRBJ1-1; TRBD1 might be the D (5 bases). The V end was cut by 0 bases, the J end by 0 bases, with 8 bases between. Germline assignment: CDR1 GTSNPN and CDR2 SVGIG (reference sequence). This CDR3 is built from 14 residues. CDR3 DNA: TGTGCCTGGAGTGTACAGGTTATGAACACTGAAGCTTTCTTT. It specifies CAWSVQVMNTEAFF. Full variable domain (rest looked up from reference TRBV30 and TRBJ1-1): SQTIHQWPATLVQPVGSPLSLECTVEGTSNPNLYWYRQAAGRGLQLLFYSVGIGQISSEVPQNLSASRPQDRQFILSSKKLLLSDSGFYLCAWSVQVMNTEAFFGQGTRLTVV.

This CDR3 reads CASTLRGPGLAGELFF. The CDR3, as DNA: TGTGCCAGCACCCTCAGGGGTCCGGGTTTGGCCGGGGAGCTGTTTTTT. The rearrangement links TRBV3-1 to TRBJ2-2; possibly TRBD1 for D (6 bases). The CDR3 consists of 16 residues. Deletions cut 7 bases from V and 6 bases from J, with 21 bases between. Looked up from germline, CDR1 is LGHDT and CDR2 is YNNKEL (reference sequence).

This clonotype was detected many times. The rearrangement joins TRBV23-1 to TRBJ1-1; D remains ambiguous. TRBV23-1 falls under the ORF class, with uncertain function. The CDR3 covers 12 residues. V lost 9 bases and J lost 0, with 8 bases in between. CDR3 DNA sequence: TGCGCCAGAGGCGGTATGAACACTGAAGCTTTCTTT. Its protein product is CARGGMNTEAFF.

The CDR3 DNA reads TGTGCCAGCAGTTTGAGGGGTGGTGGGGCCAACGTCCTGACTTTC. Its protein product is CASSLRGGGANVLTF. V is TRBV6-5 and J is TRBJ2-6; D could derive from TRBD1 or TRBD2 (5 bases each). Looked up from germline, CDR1 is MNHEY and CDR2 is SVGAGI. CDR3 size: 15 residues. V was cut by 4 bases and J by 3 bases, with 10 bases left in between.

This clonotype was counted between two and nine times. V usage is TRBV29-1 and J usage is TRBJ2-5; D is possibly TRBD1 or TRBD2 (5 bases each). The CDR3 contains 11 residues. The ends were cut back, 6 bases at V and 5 bases at J, with 10 bases in the middle. Germline lookup yields CDR1 SQVTM and CDR2 ANQGSEA. The CDR3 DNA follows: TGCAGCGTGGGGGTCTCGGAGACCCAGTACTTC. This gives the protein CSVGVSETQYF.

This chain joins TRBV6-2 or TRBV6-3 and TRBJ1-2, with 7 bases fitting TRBD1. The germline CDR1 and CDR2 sequences are MNHEY and SVGEGT. The CDR3 totals 20 residues. V trimming: 0 bases; J trimming: 5 bases; junction bases outside the gene matches: 21. CDR3 in DNA: TGTGCCAGCAGTTACTCCCGAACCTTCCCCGGGAGACAGGGAGGGTATGGCTACACCTTC. Translated, it gives CASSYSRTFPGRQGGYGYTF.

This chain links TRBV28 with TRBJ1-2; no definite D call. The CDR3 runs 14 residues. The V gene's germline CDR1 is MDHEN and CDR2 SYDVKM. Trimming cost V 4 bases and J 8 bases, with 17 bases left between them. CDR3 nucleotide sequence: TGTGCCAGCAGTTCACCAGCGGACGCTATGGGCTACACCTTC. This codes for CASSSPADAMGYTF.

The V and J genes are TRBV7-9 and TRBJ1-2; D is ambiguous. The length of the CDR3 is 12 residues. With 3 bases removed from V and 4 bases from J, the gap between germline ends came to 6 bases. Germline V lookup: CDR1 SEHNR, CDR2 FQNEAQ (reference sequence). The CDR3 region is CASSFLSYGYTF. The CDR3 coding sequence is TGTGCCAGCAGCTTTTTATCCTATGGCTACACCTTC.

J is TRBJ2-2 and V is TRBV11-3; D is possibly TRBD1 (6 bases). The V end lost 4 bases, the J end lost 4 bases, and 16 bases lay between the germline ends. Germline-derived CDR1 and CDR2 are SGHNT and YENEEA. This CDR3 spans 16 amino acids. The CDR3: CASSSSTGTGTGELFF. CDR3 coding DNA: TGTGCCAGCAGCTCAAGTACAGGGACCGGCACCGGGGAGCTGTTTTTT.

This clonotype has more than one count but fewer than ten. The chain links TRBV28 to TRBJ2-3; no clear D gene. The germline V and J ends were trimmed by 3 bases and 8 bases, with 6 bases remaining between them. CDR1 and CDR2 (germline): MDHEN, SYDVKM. The CDR3 is 11 residues long. The CDR3 sequence is CASSLEVTQYF. The CDR3, as DNA: TGTGCCAGCAGTTTGGAAGTTACGCAGTATTTT. The complete variable domain, with remaining parts taken from reference TRBV28 and TRBJ2-3, reads DVKVTQSSRYLVKRTGEKVFLECVQDMDHENMFWYRQDPGLGLRLIYFSYDVKMKEKGDIPEGYSVSREKKERFSLILESASTNQTSMYLCASSLEVTQYFGPGTRLTVL.

This clonotype showed up many times. The V and J genes are TRBV7-8 and TRBJ1-6; D unclear. In germline, CDR1 is SGHVS, CDR2 FQNEAQ. V lost 1 base, J lost 14 bases, and 12 bases lay in between. The CDR3 consists of 13 residues. Here the CDR3 DNA reads TGTGCCAGCAGCTTAGGGGTGGGTGGTTCCCTCCACTTT. This gives the protein CASSLGVGGSLHF.

In its sample, this clonotype was seen many times. V is TRBV6-2 or TRBV6-3 and J is TRBJ1-2, with D possibly being TRBD1 (5 bases). V was trimmed by 10 bases and J by 5 bases, leaving 20 bases between them. The CDR3 length is 14 residues. Germline V gives CDR1 MNHEY, CDR2 SVGEGT. The CDR3 nucleotides read TGTGCCACCCTGGAAAACAGAGGGGCTTATGGCTACACCTTC. It translates to CATLENRGAYGYTF.

The sample holds many counts of this clonotype. The V and J genes are TRBV5-1 and TRBJ2-7, with a tentative D call TRBD1 (6 bases). V dropped 0 bases and J dropped 6 bases, with 13 bases sitting between them. In germline, CDR1 is SGHRS, CDR2 YFSETQ. CDR3 length: 14 amino acids. Here the CDR3 reads CASSLGQGSAEQYF. The CDR3, as DNA: TGCGCCAGCAGCTTGGGGCAGGGGTCGGCCGAGCAGTACTTC.

The rearrangement links TRBV4-3 to TRBJ1-1; D is possibly TRBD1 (5 bases). The CDR3 runs to 15 residues. Trimming shortened V by 7 bases and J by 1 base, and 16 bases separated the two germline ends. Per germline, CDR1 LGHNA and CDR2 YSLEER. The CDR3 sequence: CASMPQAGQNTEAFF. The CDR3 coding sequence is TGCGCCAGCATGCCCCAAGCAGGGCAGAACACTGAAGCTTTCTTT.

This clonotype was counted at least ten times. The CDR3: CASSYGGLNTEAFF. CDR3 sequence (DNA): TGTGCCAGCAGTTATGGGGGACTGAACACTGAAGCTTTCTTT. The chain couples TRBV6-5 to TRBJ1-1; tentative D call: TRBD1 (5 bases). The germline V gene has CDR1 MNHEY and CDR2 SVGAGI. Trimming removed 3 bases from V and 0 bases from J, with 8 bases in between. The CDR3 spans 14 residues.

The chain combines TRBV30 with TRBJ1-3; D might be TRBD1 (5 bases). The CDR3 extends over 11 amino acids. V was cut by 2 bases and J by 8 bases, with 7 bases left in between. The V gene's germline CDR1 is GTSNPN and CDR2 SVGIG (reference sequence). CDR3 in amino acids: CAWSQGYTIYF. The CDR3 DNA sequence: TGTGCCTGGAGTCAGGGTTACACCATATATTTT.

A few counts support this clonotype. The chain uses TRBV28 and TRBJ2-1; 7 bases align to TRBD2. This CDR3 region has 15 residues. V shed 5 bases and J 2 bases; nucleotides not matched to a gene: 6. Looked up from germline, CDR1 is MDHEN and CDR2 is SYDVKM. CDR3 in DNA: TGTGCCAGCAGTCTCGCGGGAGTAGCCTACAATGAGCAGTTCTTC. As protein: CASSLAGVAYNEQFF.

This clonotype was found a few times. V and J are TRBV7-2 and TRBJ2-2, with D possibly called TRBD1 or TRBD2 (5 bases each). In germline, CDR1 is SGHTA, CDR2 FQGNSA. This CDR3 region has 17 residues. The V end lost 4 bases, the J end lost 4 bases, and 19 bases lay between the germline ends. The CDR3 here is CASSSRERGVGTGELFF. The CDR3 DNA is TGTGCCAGCAGCTCCCGAGAGAGGGGTGTTGGCACCGGGGAGCTGTTTTTT.

This clonotype turned up a few times. The rearrangement uses TRBV20-1 and TRBJ1-5; tentative D call: TRBD1 (5 bases). CDR3 length: 15 residues. The V end lost 3 bases, the J end lost 2 bases, and 14 bases lay between the germline ends. Germline-derived CDR1 and CDR2 are DFQATT and SNEGSKA (reference sequence). The CDR3 DNA follows: TGCAGTGCTAGTTGGCCGGGGCAGGGCAATCAGCCCCAGCATTTT. This sequence encodes CSASWPGQGNQPQHF.

A few counts support this clonotype. This chain uses TRBV4-1 with TRBJ2-7, with TRBD2 identical over 8 bases. CDR1 is MGHRA and CDR2 is YSYEKL in the germline V gene. This CDR3 contains 16 residues. The ends lost 1 base at V and 3 bases at J; junction bases unmatched: 8. CDR3 bases: TGCGCCAGCAGCCAAGGTATTCGGACTAGCTACTACGAGCAGTACTTC. Protein product: CASSQGIRTSYYEQYF.

This clonotype was recorded a few times. The chain combines TRBV12-3 or TRBV12-4 with TRBJ2-7; D gene uncertain. CDR3 size: 15 residues. V was trimmed by 6 bases and J by 4 bases, leaving 19 bases between them. CDR3 sequence: CASSKSQTVIYEQYF. CDR3 in DNA: TGTGCCAGCAGCAAAAGCCAGACTGTGATTTACGAGCAGTACTTC.